Listed below are T cell receptor beta chains from one sample, sequenced in a study of blood T cell repertoires in COVID-19. Clones were read by immunoSEQ multiplex PCR, and TCRdb kept only the in-frame ones, dropping some. This sample has 470,000 or so clones, with 70% to 90% found just once. The sample comprised peripheral blood. The origin of the receptors is a human donor in a cohort sampled during active COVID-19. Each CDR3 is given with its conserved first and last residue. A D gene is named only where the DNA matches it firmly. Clone size appears in some rows only: once, few, many, or a class for an expanded clone.

v_call	clone_size	d_call	j_call	cdr3_aa	cdr3_nt
TRBV3-1/TRBV3-2	NA	TRBD2	TRBJ2-1	CASSRPTAGDPNEQFF	TGTGCCAGCAGCCGCCCTACGGCGGGAGACCCCAATGAGCAGTTCTTC
TRBV28	few	NA	TRBJ1-2	CASSLFSYGYTF	TGTGCCAGCAGTTTGTTCAGCTATGGCTACACCTTC
TRBV11-3	NA	NA	TRBJ1-2	CASSLGGETVSYGYTF	TGTGCCAGCAGCTTAGGCGGGGAGACGGTTAGCTATGGCTACACCTTC
TRBV5-4	NA	TRBD1	TRBJ2-7	CASRIGQGQHYEQYF	TGTGCCAGCAGGATAGGACAGGGCCAACACTACGAGCAGTACTTC
TRBV5-4	NA	NA	TRBJ1-6	CASSLNRENSPLHF	TGTGCCAGCAGCTTGAACAGGGAAAATTCACCCCTCCACTTT
TRBV7-7	NA	TRBD2	TRBJ2-1	CASSLGLRGGSYNEQFF	TGTGCTAGCAGCTTGGGGTTAAGGGGAGGGTCCTACAATGAGCAGTTCTTC
TRBV7-6	once	TRBD2	TRBJ2-1	CASSLGTSGRFDEQFF	TGTGCCAGCAGCTTAGGGACTAGCGGGAGGTTCGATGAGCAGTTCTTC
TRBV5-1	NA	NA	TRBJ1-4	CASSKEGDNEKLFF	TGCGCCAGCAGCAAAGAGGGGGATAATGAAAAACTGTTTTTT
TRBV27	NA	TRBD1	TRBJ1-5	CASRQGPYSNQPQHF	TGTGCCAGCCGACAGGGCCCGTATAGCAATCAGCCCCAGCATTTT
TRBV12-3/TRBV12-4	NA	TRBD2	TRBJ2-2	CASSTGLAGELFF	TGTGCCAGCAGTACTGGACTAGCGGGGGAGCTGTTTTTT
TRBV3-1/TRBV3-2	NA	TRBD1	TRBJ2-1	CASSQEDRAPDEQFF	TGTGCCAGCAGCCAAGAAGACAGGGCACCCGATGAGCAGTTCTTC
TRBV30	once	TRBD1	TRBJ1-1	CAWRYGTGGEAFF	TGTGCCTGGAGATACGGGACAGGGGGCGAAGCTTTCTTT
TRBV7-8	NA	TRBD2	TRBJ2-2	CASSFGLAGVTGELFF	TGTGCCAGCAGCTTCGGGCTAGCGGGAGTTACCGGGGAGCTGTTTTTT
TRBV5-6	NA	TRBD2	TRBJ2-5	CASSLASGSGGGETQYF	TGTGCCAGCAGCTTGGCTAGCGGGAGTGGAGGCGGAGAGACCCAGTACTTC
TRBV6-5	NA	TRBD2	TRBJ2-7	CASSPPGLAKVEQYF	TGTGCCAGCAGCCCGCCGGGACTAGCGAAGGTCGAGCAGTACTTC
TRBV24-1	NA	NA	TRBJ2-7	CATSGQDSYEQYF	TGTGCCACCAGTGGCCAAGACAGCTACGAGCAGTACTTC
TRBV30	NA	TRBD1	TRBJ2-2	CAWTTLTGGFGELFF	TGTGCCTGGACTACTCTGACAGGGGGTTTCGGGGAGCTGTTTTTT
TRBV19	NA	NA	TRBJ1-5	CASRTGTYSNQPQHF	TGTGCCAGTAGAACCGGGACTTACTCAAATCAGCCCCAGCATTTT
TRBV5-1	NA	TRBD1	TRBJ1-2	CASRGQGSDGYTF	TGCGCCAGCAGAGGACAGGGCTCCGATGGCTACACCTTC
TRBV27	NA	TRBD1	TRBJ2-7	CASSPPVDRGPREQYF	TGTGCCAGCAGCCCTCCGGTGGACAGGGGGCCTAGGGAGCAGTACTTC
TRBV29-1	few	NA	TRBJ2-6	CSVYRAGANVLTF	TGCAGCGTTTACAGGGCTGGGGCCAACGTCCTGACTTTC
TRBV5-1	NA	NA	TRBJ2-5	CASKMTTVQETQYF	TGCGCCAGCAAAATGACGACAGTCCAAGAGACCCAGTACTTC
TRBV5-4	many	TRBD1	TRBJ2-7	CASSLGTGEEQYF	TGTGCCAGCAGCTTGGGGACAGGGGAGGAGCAGTACTTC
TRBV5-5	NA	TRBD1	TRBJ1-2	CASSLGDRPLYGYTF	TGTGCCAGCAGCTTGGGGGACAGGCCTCTCTATGGCTACACCTTC
TRBV29-1	once	TRBD1	TRBJ1-1	CSVVIQGHTEAFF	TGCAGCGTCGTTATACAGGGGCACACTGAAGCTTTCTTT
TRBV28	NA	NA	TRBJ1-1	CASSLLWEVAEAFF	TGTGCCAGCAGTTTATTGTGGGAGGTGGCTGAAGCTTTCTTT
TRBV5-1	NA	NA	TRBJ2-3	CASSLGGAATSTDTQYF	TGCGCCAGCAGCTTGGGGGGAGCGGCTACTAGCACAGATACGCAGTATTTT
TRBV20-1	NA	NA	TRBJ2-1	CSASRTRDNEQFF	TGCAGTGCTAGTAGAACTAGGGACAATGAGCAGTTCTTC
TRBV19	NA	NA	TRBJ2-7	CASSPLDSSYEQYF	TGTGCCAGTAGTCCTCTGGACAGCTCCTACGAGCAGTACTTC
TRBV30	NA	NA	TRBJ1-2	CANWPGTNYGYTF	TGTGCCAATTGGCCGGGGACTAACTATGGCTACACCTTC
TRBV6-1	once	NA	TRBJ2-3	CASSDFQGVTDTQYF	TGTGCCAGCAGTGATTTTCAGGGTGTTACAGATACGCAGTATTTT
TRBV6-2/TRBV6-3	NA	NA	TRBJ1-6	CASSYSMGPGNSPLHF	TGTGCCAGCAGTTACTCGATGGGGCCCGGAAATTCACCCCTCCACTTT
TRBV30	NA	TRBD2	TRBJ2-7	CAWRASGNEQYF	TGTGCCTGGAGGGCTAGCGGAAACGAGCAGTACTTC
TRBV7-3	NA	TRBD2	TRBJ2-4	CASSFSGLAGGGDIQYF	TGTGCCAGCAGCTTCAGTGGGCTAGCGGGAGGTGGGGACATTCAGTACTTC
TRBV19	NA	TRBD1	TRBJ1-3	CASSPSQGAPGNTIYF	TGTGCCAGTAGTCCGTCACAGGGGGCTCCCGGAAACACCATATATTTT
TRBV4-1	NA	TRBD1	TRBJ2-6	CASSPRDRGSGANVLTF	TGCGCCAGCAGCCCTCGGGACAGGGGCTCTGGGGCCAACGTCCTGACTTTC
TRBV12-3/TRBV12-4	NA	NA	TRBJ1-1	CASNVAANTEAFF	TGTGCCAGCAACGTGGCGGCTAACACTGAAGCTTTCTTT
TRBV5-5	NA	NA	TRBJ1-5	CASSRDFDAGQPQHF	TGTGCCAGCAGCCGGGACTTTGACGCGGGACAGCCCCAGCATTTT
TRBV30	few	TRBD1	TRBJ2-7	CAWGKPGQGRGEQYF	TGTGCCTGGGGGAAACCGGGACAGGGACGAGGGGAGCAGTACTTC
TRBV5-8	NA	NA	TRBJ1-5	CASSFSPGDQPQHF	TGTGCCAGCAGCTTTTCCCCGGGGGATCAGCCCCAGCATTTT
TRBV9	once	NA	TRBJ2-1	CASSPAGDRYNEQFF	TGTGCCAGCAGCCCCGCGGGCGACCGCTACAATGAGCAGTTCTTC
TRBV10-3	NA	TRBD1	TRBJ2-7	CAISGAGGGAYEQYF	TGTGCCATCAGTGGTGCAGGGGGTGGGGCCTACGAGCAGTACTTC
TRBV13	NA	NA	TRBJ2-3	CASSKTLASITDTQYF	TGTGCCAGCAGCAAGACCCTAGCGTCGATCACAGATACGCAGTATTTT
TRBV5-1	NA	NA	TRBJ2-3	CASSSGPGTDTQYF	TGCGCCAGCAGCAGCGGGCCTGGCACAGATACGCAGTATTTT
TRBV19	NA	NA	TRBJ2-2	CASSIRGRGTGELFF	TGTGCCAGTAGTATCCGCGGCCGAGGAACCGGGGAGCTGTTTTTT
TRBV19	once	NA	TRBJ2-1	CASSMGYSGTLNEQFF	TGTGCCAGTAGTATGGGCTACTCGGGAACTCTCAATGAGCAGTTCTTC
TRBV19	NA	TRBD2	TRBJ2-2	CASSPTSGRPGELFF	TGTGCCAGTAGCCCTACAAGCGGGAGGCCCGGGGAGCTGTTTTTT
TRBV2	many	TRBD1	TRBJ1-6	CASRQGGRGSPLHF	TGTGCCAGCCGGCAGGGGGGAAGAGGGTCACCCCTCCACTTT
TRBV5-4	few	TRBD2	TRBJ2-1	CASSSGTSGSYNEQFF	TGTGCCAGCAGCTCCGGGACTAGCGGCTCCTACAATGAGCAGTTCTTC
TRBV19	NA	TRBD1	TRBJ2-5	CASSIPFGTGGQETQYF	TGTGCCAGTAGTATCCCCTTCGGTACAGGGGGACAAGAGACCCAGTACTTC
TRBV7-8	few	TRBD1	TRBJ1-2	CASSYGQGGYTF	TGTGCCAGCAGCTACGGACAGGGTGGCTACACCTTC
TRBV1	NA	NA	TRBJ1-4	CTSSQDKTGRSNEKLFF	TGCACCAGCAGCCAAGATAAGACAGGGCGTAGTAATGAAAAACTGTTTTTT
TRBV19	NA	NA	TRBJ2-2	CASTPATAVGELFF	TGTGCCAGTACCCCCGCGACGGCGGTCGGGGAGCTGTTTTTT
TRBV7-8	few	NA	TRBJ2-5	CASSLATRKETQYF	TGTGCCAGCAGCTTAGCAACCAGAAAAGAGACCCAGTACTTC
TRBV6-2/TRBV6-3	NA	TRBD2	TRBJ2-7	CASSYRLAASYEQYF	TGTGCCAGCAGTTACCGGCTAGCGGCCTCCTACGAGCAGTACTTC
TRBV11-2	NA	TRBD1	TRBJ2-7	CASSLGSQGQGAGEQYF	TGTGCCAGCAGCTTAGGGTCTCAGGGACAGGGGGCGGGAGAGCAGTACTTC